Listed here is a single T cell receptor beta chain. The data were taken from a study of blood T cell repertoires in COVID-19. Study details: The United States, Italy and Spain supplied acute and convalescent COVID-19 samples.

TCRdb keeps only in-frame clones here, not all; method: immunoSEQ multiplex PCR. Among 200,000 or so clones listed, 70% to 85% were seen once. The ends were cut back, 3 bases at V and 4 bases at J, with 15 bases in the middle. This CDR3 has 15 amino acids. CDR1 MNHEY and CDR2 SMNVEV come from the germline V gene (reference sequence). The V gene is TRBV27, the J gene TRBJ1-2; D might be TRBD1 (6 bases). This TCR came from a man aged 40-49 years who had recovered from COVID-19. Sequences were obtained from peripheral blood. CDR3 loop: CASSLTGPFFYGYTF. The CDR3 DNA reads as TGTGCCAGCAGTTTGACAGGACCGTTTTTCTATGGCTACACCTTC.